A selection of T cell receptor beta chains follows, all from one sample in a study of shared T cell receptors in the human thymus. The data were produced by immunoSEQ multiplex PCR, yet TCRdb's version contains in-frame clones alone and is incomplete. The sample contains over 450,000 clones, 78% of which appear only once. Another study also made use of these data, one on human thymus T cells.

The sample taken for sequencing was thymocytes. The origin of the receptors is a boy in the first two years of life with a congenital heart defect. Both conserved end residues are part of each CDR3. Fields, in order: V gene, clone size, D gene, J gene, CDR3 DNA, CDR3 protein. D genes are given only for firm matches. Size values are once, few and many counts, or a class for expanded clones, and some rows have none.

TRBV12-2,-,-,TRBJ2-7,TGTGCAAAGAACCCTAGCGGAAACTCCTACGAGCAGTACTTC,CAKNPSGNSYEQYF
TRBV7-8,-,-,TRBJ1-2,TGTGCCAGCAGCTTAGACAGGTTAATCTACACCTTC,CASSLDRLIYTF
TRBV5-1,-,TRBD2,TRBJ2-2,TGCGCCAGCAGCCCCTCGACTAGCGGGAGAGAGAACGGGGAGCTGTTTTTT,CASSPSTSGRENGELFF
TRBV4-3,few,-,TRBJ2-3,TGCGCCAGCAGCCAAGATGTGGGGCAGGGTGGCGATACGCAGTATTTT,CASSQDVGQGGDTQYF
TRBV5-1,few,-,TRBJ1-5,TGCGCCAGCAGGGACAAGAAAGGCAATCAGCCCCAGCATTTT,CASRDKKGNQPQHF
TRBV6-5,-,-,TRBJ2-7,TGTGCCAGCAGTCCTCCCTCCTACGAGCAGTACTTC,CASSPPSYEQYF
TRBV28,-,-,TRBJ2-7,TGTGCCAGCAGTTCCCGGGGTAGCGGCTACGAGCAGTACTTC,CASSSRGSGYEQYF
TRBV19,few,TRBD1,TRBJ2-3,TGTGCCAGTAGTCCTCCGGGACAGGAGAACACAGATACGCAGTATTTT,CASSPPGQENTDTQYF
TRBV5-6,-,-,TRBJ2-7,TGTGCCAGCAGCTTGAGGCGGGCACGCACCTACGAGCAGTACTTC,CASSLRRARTYEQYF
TRBV28,-,-,TRBJ2-2,TGTGCCAGCAGATCCCTGAGGACAGCTAACACCGGGGAGCTGTTTTTT,CASRSLRTANTGELFF
TRBV11-2,-,-,TRBJ2-7,TGTGCCAGCAGCGCCCCGGGGGGCGGAGAGGGGTACGAGCAGTACTTC,CASSAPGGGEGYEQYF
TRBV11-2,-,TRBD1,TRBJ1-2,TGTGCCAGCAGCTTAGGCGGGACAGGGGCTCTCTATGGCTACACCTTC,CASSLGGTGALYGYTF
TRBV6-6,-,TRBD1,TRBJ1-1,TGTGCCAGCAGCCAACTGGGGACAGCGAACACTGAAGCTTTCTTT,CASSQLGTANTEAFF
TRBV6-5,-,-,TRBJ1-1,TGTGCCAGCAGTACCACGACAGTGATGATCACTGAAGCTTTCTTT,CASSTTTVMITEAFF
TRBV6-1,once,-,TRBJ1-5,TGTGCCAGCAGTGAAGTTCAGGGGCCAACTGGAGATCAGCCCCAGCATTTT,CASSEVQGPTGDQPQHF
TRBV11-3,-,TRBD1,TRBJ2-5,TGTGCCAGCACCAAAACCGGGACAGGGGCCAGGGAGACCCAGTACTTC,CASTKTGTGARETQYF
TRBV7-9,-,TRBD1,TRBJ2-1,TGTGCCAGCAGCTTAGGTGCAGGACAGGGGTCCAATGAGCAGTTCTTC,CASSLGAGQGSNEQFF
TRBV18,once,TRBD1,TRBJ2-7,TGTGCCAGCTCACCACCAAGTAGGGCAGGGGGCATCTACGAGCAGTACTTC,CASSPPSRAGGIYEQYF
TRBV7-9,few,TRBD1,TRBJ1-1,TGTGCCAGCAGCTTAGCGCGGGACAGGGAGAACACTGAAGCTTTCTTT,CASSLARDRENTEAFF
TRBV28,-,-,TRBJ1-5,TGTGCCAATGTGGGGGGGCCCCAGCATTTT,CANVGGPQHF
TRBV15,-,-,TRBJ2-1,TGTGCCACCAGCAGCCAAATAACAGGGAATGAGCAGTTCTTC,CATSSQITGNEQFF
TRBV28,-,-,TRBJ1-1,TGTGCCAGCAGCCTGCCAGGTGAATACACTGAAGCTTTCTTT,CASSLPGEYTEAFF
TRBV28,-,TRBD1,TRBJ2-7,TGTGCCAGCAGTCCCTTCCCCAGAAACACAGGGGAGCTTCCCTACGAGCAGTACTTC,CASSPFPRNTGELPYEQYF
TRBV6-5,once,TRBD2,TRBJ2-1,TGTGCCAGCAGTCGACTAGCGGGCGGGGGTGAGCAGTTCTTC,CASSRLAGGGEQFF
TRBV5-4,-,-,TRBJ2-2,TGTGCCAGCAGCTTGGCGCAGGGGAACACCGGGGAGCTGTTTTTT,CASSLAQGNTGELFF
TRBV6-1,-,TRBD2,TRBJ2-2,TGTGCCAGCAGTGAAATTGTGGCTAGCGGGAACACCGGGGAGCTGTTTTTT,CASSEIVASGNTGELFF
TRBV19,once,-,TRBJ1-5,TGTGCCAGTAGCCCGGTGGCAGGTAGCAATCAGCCCCAGCATTTT,CASSPVAGSNQPQHF
TRBV4-1,few,TRBD1,TRBJ2-7,TGCGCCAGCAGCCAAGGTCCAGGGGACAGATACGAGCAGTACTTC,CASSQGPGDRYEQYF
TRBV6-1,-,-,TRBJ1-5,TGTGCCAGCACATATAGAGGGGAGGGCAATCAGCCCCAGCATTTT,CASTYRGEGNQPQHF
TRBV5-1,-,TRBD2,TRBJ2-5,TGCGCCAGCAGCCAGAGGGGTACTAGCGGGAGGTACCAAGAGACCCAGTACTTC,CASSQRGTSGRYQETQYF
TRBV30,-,-,TRBJ1-2,TGTGCTCTAGGCATAAAGGGAAGGACTTGGTATGGCTACACCTTC,CALGIKGRTWYGYTF
TRBV11-3,-,TRBD1,TRBJ2-7,TGTGCCAGCAGCGTATCCGGGACAGGCTCCTACGAGCAGTACTTC,CASSVSGTGSYEQYF
TRBV5-4,-,TRBD2,TRBJ2-1,TGTGCCAGCAGCACGTCGCGCGGGAGGGCCTCCAATGAGCAGTTCTTC,CASSTSRGRASNEQFF
TRBV7-2,-,-,TRBJ1-3,TGTGCCAGCAGCTTAGTCGGCCAGGGCTCTGGAAACACCATATATTTT,CASSLVGQGSGNTIYF
TRBV2,-,TRBD1,TRBJ1-1,TGTGCCAGCAGGGCCACTGGCAGGGGGTTTAACACTGAAGCTTTCTTT,CASRATGRGFNTEAFF
TRBV6-6,few,-,TRBJ2-1,TGTGCCAGCAGTTGCCCCGACATTAGCTCCTACAATGAGCAGTTCTTC,CASSCPDISSYNEQFF